The rows below give T cell receptor beta chains drawn from one sample of a study of T cells after yellow fever vaccination. TCRdb redid the calling of the 5' RACE reads with MiXCR, one entry per CDR3 protein. Altogether roughly 49,000 distinct CDR3 sequences are present, 6% to 8% being singletons, with the ten largest covering around 28%. Sequenced here: CD8+ T cells sorted from PBMCs, sampled around 14 days after the first yellow fever vaccination. The receptors derive from a young man who received the YFV17D yellow fever vaccine. CDR3s include the opening cysteine and the closing phenylalanine or tryptophan. The D gene is left open where the match is weak. Rows may omit the clone size; those that give it use once, few, many or a size class.

>TRBD2|many|TRBV10-3|TRBJ2-2
TGTGCCGCAGGGAGGGAAGGAACCGGGGAGCTGTTTTTT
CAAGREGTGELFF
>TRBD2|many|TRBV14|TRBJ2-3
TGTGCCAGCAGCCAATTTGGAGCGGGGGGGCCTAGCACAGATACGCAGTATTTT
CASSQFGAGGPSTDTQYF
>TRBD2|few|TRBV7-6|TRBJ2-5
TGTGCCAGCAGCCAAGAAGCGGGGCAAGAGACCCAGTACTTC
CASSQEAGQETQYF
>TRBD1|few|TRBV19|TRBJ2-3
TGTGCCAGTAGTCTCTGGACAGGCCGGCGCACAGATACGCAGTATTTT
CASSLWTGRRTDTQYF
>-|many|TRBV20-1|TRBJ1-2
TGCAGTGGATTACATAAACTTTATGGCTACACCTTC
CSGLHKLYGYTF
>-|many|TRBV13|TRBJ2-7
TGTGCCAGCAGCTTAACCAGTGGGGAGCAGTACTTC
CASSLTSGEQYF
>TRBD1|many|TRBV20-1|TRBJ2-1
TGCAGTGCTAGGGGATCTGACAGGGCCGATCTCAATGAGCAGTTCTTC
CSARGSDRADLNEQFF
>-|many|TRBV3-1|TRBJ1-6
TGTGCCAGCAGCCGGCTAGGAGGGATTAATTCACCCCTCCACTTT
CASSRLGGINSPLHF
>-|many|TRBV11-2|TRBJ2-1
TGTGCCAGCAGCCCGACCATAGGTAATGAGCAGTTCTTC
CASSPTIGNEQFF
>-|many|TRBV2|TRBJ2-3
TGTGGCGTCAGACTGGAATCTAGCACAGATACGCAGTATTTT
CGVRLESSTDTQYF
>TRBD2|once|TRBV5-4|TRBJ2-1
TGTACCAGCAGCGGCGGCGGGGGGCCGAATGAGCAGTTCTTC
CTSSGGGGPNEQFF
>-|many|TRBV11-2|TRBJ2-5
TGTGCCAGCAGCTTAGAATTCCCCGGGGCAGTAGCATTGACCCAGTACTTC
CASSLEFPGAVALTQYF
>-|-|TRBV5-6|TRBJ1-2
TGTGCCAGCAGCTTAAGTGGTCAGGATGGCTACACCTTC
CASSLSGQDGYTF
>-|many|TRBV4-3|TRBJ1-4
TGCGCCAGCAGCCACGGGAGTTATAATGAAAAACTGTTTTTT
CASSHGSYNEKLFF
>TRBD1|many|TRBV7-9|TRBJ2-1
TGTGCCAGCAGTAAGGACAGGGTGGGACTGTTCTTC
CASSKDRVGLFF
>TRBD2|many|TRBV4-2|TRBJ2-4
TGTGCCAGCAGCCAACAGCCCGGGGGGGCCCAAAACATTCAGTACTTC
CASSQQPGGAQNIQYF
>-|many|TRBV7-9|TRBJ2-7
TGTGCCAGCAGCTCTGGAATGGGGGAGTCCTACGAGCAGTACTTC
CASSSGMGESYEQYF
>TRBD1|many|TRBV7-8|TRBJ1-1
TGTGCCAGCAGCCCCGGACAGGGGGACTTGAACACTGAAGCTTTCTTT
CASSPGQGDLNTEAFF